The 14 T cell receptor beta chains below all came from one sample that was sequenced in a study of cytomegalovirus exposure and HLA in healthy donors. The PCR was carried out with 60 Vbeta primers and 13 Jbeta primers. Some clones are missing from TCRdb's copy, which holds only in-frame ones; the method was immunoSEQ multiplex PCR. The data show roughly 130,000 clones, approximately 80% seen once. What was sequenced was PBMCs. The receptor source for this set is a male donor in good health and CMV-seronegative.

The chain recombines TRBV4-1 with TRBJ2-1, with TRBD2 as a possible D gene (6 bases). V lost 1 base to trimming and J lost 8 bases, with 15 bases between them. The germline gives CDR1 MGHRA, CDR2 YSYEKL. CDR3 length equals 15 residues. CDR3 in amino acids: CASSQGSGGDDEQFF. CDR3 coding DNA: TGCGCCAGCAGCCAAGGTAGCGGTGGAGATGATGAGCAGTTCTTC.

This chain joins TRBV6-5 and TRBJ2-6; 7 bases match TRBD2. This CDR3 contains 16 residues. Germline assignment: CDR1 MNHEY and CDR2 SVGAGI. After removal of 4 bases from V and 1 base from J, the junction contained 4 bases not matched to a gene. This chain's CDR3 is CASSSSGGSGANVLTF. The CDR3 DNA follows: TGTGCCAGCAGTTCCTCCGGGGGGTCTGGGGCCAACGTCCTGACTTTC.

The rearrangement links TRBV5-4 to TRBJ2-5; unclear D gene. The assigned J gene may be wrong: the sequence end matches TRBJ2-7 better. Per the germline V gene, CDR1 is SGHNT and CDR2 is YYREEE (reference sequence). The CDR3 loop spans 15 amino acids. This chain's CDR3 is CASSLGSASSYEQYF. CDR3 bases: TGTGCCAGCAGCTTGGGTTCGGCTAGTTCCTACGAGCAGTACTTC.

The rearrangement uses TRBV27 and TRBJ2-3; 9 bases align to TRBD2. CDR1 is MNHEY and CDR2 is SMNVEV in the germline V gene (reference sequence). The CDR3 covers 16 residues. Unmatched junction bases numbered 5, after V lost 2 bases and J lost 2 bases. Written as DNA, the CDR3 is TGTGCCAGCAGTTTAGGTAGCGGGGGCTACACAGATACGCAGTATTTT. Amino acids: CASSLGSGGYTDTQYF.

The J gene is TRBJ2-7, the V gene TRBV11-3; possibly TRBD1 for D (5 bases). Germline V gene data show CDR1 as SGHNT and CDR2 as YENEEA. The CDR3 has 13 amino acids. V dropped 5 bases and J dropped 3 bases, with 11 bases sitting between them. CDR3 protein: CASSVGHLYEQYF. CDR3 coding DNA: TGTGCCAGCAGCGTCGGACACCTCTACGAGCAGTACTTC. The variable domain in full, with the rest retrieved from reference TRBV11-3 and TRBJ2-7, is EAGVVQSPRYKIIEKKQPVAFWCNPISGHNTLYWYLQNLGQGPELLIRYENEEAVDDSQLPKDRFSAERLKGVDSTLKIQPAELGDSAVYLCASSVGHLYEQYFGPGTRLTVT.

V is TRBV10-3 and J is TRBJ2-2, with D unclear. This CDR3 has 12 amino acids. The V gene's germline CDR1 is ENHRY and CDR2 SYGVKD. The V end was cut by 3 bases, the J end by 4 bases, with 3 bases between. For the CDR3, the DNA is TGTGCCATCAGTGACGGCACCGGGGAGCTGTTTTTT. Its translation is CAISDGTGELFF.

As regards this clone: One junction end does not reproduce the germline sequence, and a read error may be involved. This chain links TRBV7-9 with TRBJ1-2; no clear D. CDR1 and CDR2 (germline): SEHNR, FQNEAQ (reference sequence). This CDR3 is 12 amino acids long. CDR3 sequence reads: CSSRPGFDGYTF. DNA for the CDR3: TGTTCCAGCCGCCCGGGGTTTGATGGCTACACCTTC.

This chain connects TRBV5-4 to TRBJ2-7; tentative D call: TRBD1 (5 bases). V was shortened by 1 base and J by 3 bases, with 8 bases between the two germline ends. The germline CDR1 and CDR2 sequences are SGHNT and YYREEE (reference sequence). The CDR3 consists of 13 residues. CDR3 sequence (DNA): TGTGCCAGCAGCTTGACAGGCGTCTACGAGCAGTACTTC. Its translation: CASSLTGVYEQYF.

This clone has just a few counts. The V gene is TRBV5-5, the J gene TRBJ2-2, with 7 bases that match TRBD2. V lost 0 bases and J lost 5; bases outside the gene matches: 13. This CDR3 is 18 amino acids long. Germline values: CDR1 SGHKS, CDR2 YYEKEE (reference sequence). The CDR3 sequence is CASSLGRVKREGTGELFF. DNA of the CDR3: TGTGCCAGCAGCTTGGGTAGGGTAAAGCGGGAAGGGACCGGGGAGCTGTTTTTT.

V is TRBV6-5 and J is TRBJ2-2, with 7 bases matching TRBD1. Germline V CDR1 and CDR2: MNHEY, SVGAGI. J gave up 1 base and V 6 bases, and 5 bases lay outside the gene matches. CDR3 length: 15 amino acids. The CDR3 reads CASRATGLNTGELFF. The CDR3 region has the DNA TGTGCCAGCAGGGCGACAGGGTTGAACACCGGGGAGCTGTTTTTT.

V is TRBV5-6 and J is TRBJ1-1; D is unresolved. V gave up 4 bases and J gave up 1 base, with 5 bases separating them. The CDR3 is 12 amino acids. Germline loops: CDR1 SGHDT, CDR2 YYEEEE. The CDR3 DNA reads TGTGCCAGCAGCCTTCCGAACACTGAAGCTTTCTTT. It encodes CASSLPNTEAFF. The full variable domain, its missing parts supplied by reference TRBV5-6 and TRBJ1-1, is DAGVTQSPTHLIKTRGQQVTLRCSPKSGHDTVSWYQQALGQGPQFIFQYYEEEERQRGNFPDRFSGHQFPNYSSELNVNALLLGDSALYLCASSLPNTEAFFGQGTRLTVV.

This chain uses TRBV7-2 with TRBJ1-1; 11 bases match TRBD1. After removal of 1 base from V and 3 bases from J, the junction contained 1 base not matched to a gene. Germline CDR1 reads SGHTA; CDR2 reads FQGNSA. CDR3 length equals 15 residues. Here the CDR3 DNA reads TGTGCCAGCAGCTTAGGGGGACAGGGGGACACTGAAGCTTTCTTT. Residues: CASSLGGQGDTEAFF.

This clone was observed once. This rearrangement joins TRBV7-2 to TRBJ1-2; TRBD1 is a possible D gene (6 bases). Trimming took off 6 bases at V and 4 bases at J, with 21 bases between the two ends. Germline CDR1 is SGHTA and CDR2 is FQGNSA. This CDR3 spans 16 amino acids. Written as DNA, the CDR3 is TGTGCCAGCAGAGATCACAGAGGCCGACAGGTCTATGGCTACACCTTC. As protein: CASRDHRGRQVYGYTF.

J is TRBJ2-7 and V is TRBV6-1; no reliable D call. The V end lost 2 bases, the J end lost 2 bases, and 10 bases lay between the germline ends. The CDR3 has 14 amino acids. Germline V gene lookup returns CDR1 MNHNS and CDR2 SASEGT. CDR3 amino acids: CASSELGEPYEQYF. DNA for the CDR3: TGTGCCAGCAGTGAACTGGGCGAGCCCTACGAGCAGTACTTC.